This T cell receptor beta chain was sequenced during a study of T cell changes during pregnancy in multiple sclerosis. The CDR3 runs 16 residues. Per the germline V gene, CDR1 is MDHEN and CDR2 is SYDVKM. With 6 bases removed from V and 8 bases from J, the gap between germline ends came to 25 bases. Using immunoSEQ multiplex PCR, the repertoire was profiled, and TCRdb retains in-frame clones only, with some absent. Here the sample spans some 120,000 clones, 95% to 98% being singletons. In its sample, this clone was seen once. This clonotype originated in a female donor with multiple sclerosis, enrolled in a pregnancy study. This material consisted of peripheral blood, taken after pregnancy. The gene calls are TRBV28 and TRBJ1-2; unclear D gene. The chain's CDR3 is CASSLPGRLGLGGYTF. As DNA, the CDR3 is TGTGCCAGCAGCTTACCGGGCCGACTAGGGTTGGGGGGCTACACCTTC.